The next 21 T cell receptor beta chains were all read from a single sample in a study of spatial heterogeneity in lung cancer. Described time point: sample taken at primary tumor resection. Tumor, nontumor lung or frozen PBMC supplied whole RNA that was sequenced unsorted. TCRdb reprocessed the 5' RACE reads with MiXCR, giving one entry per CDR3 protein. Of about 21,000 distinct CDR3 sequences listed, approximately 4.4% are singletons. The input for sequencing was PBMCs, taken at surgery. The receptors originated from a male donor with early-stage non-small cell lung cancer.

The chain links TRBV7-9 to TRBJ2-2; D remains unclear. Germline V lookup: CDR1 SEHNR, CDR2 FQNEAQ (reference sequence). Trimming removed 3 bases from V and 4 bases from J, with 9 bases in between. The CDR3 runs 14 residues. The DNA for the CDR3 is TGTGCCAGCAGCTTGGAAGGGATCACCGGGGAGCTGTTTTTT. Its protein is CASSLEGITGELFF.

This clonotype was picked up many times. The rearrangement uses TRBV20-1 and TRBJ2-7, with 7 bases matching TRBD2. Germline V gene data show CDR1 as DFQATT and CDR2 as SNEGSKA (reference sequence). The ends lost 3 bases at V and 7 bases at J; junction bases unmatched: 3. The CDR3 loop spans 11 amino acids. For the CDR3, the DNA is TGCAGTGCTAGTCGGGGGGAGGAGCAGTACTTC. Its protein is CSASRGEEQYF.

This clonotype was recorded many times. The genes are TRBV12-3 or TRBV12-4 and TRBJ2-1; tentative D call: TRBD1 (6 bases). The CDR3 is 13 residues long. Trimming removed 2 bases from V and 9 bases from J, with 11 bases in between. CDR3 sequence: CASSLIQGTEQFF. CDR3 sequence (DNA): TGTGCCAGCAGTTTAATACAGGGAACTGAGCAGTTCTTC.

This clonotype has a handful of counts. The genes are TRBV28 and TRBJ2-1; 10 nucleotides agree with TRBD2. Germline CDR1 and CDR2: MDHEN and SYDVKM. V gave up 6 bases and J gave up 5 bases; unmatched junction bases: 13. CDR3 length: 17 residues. The CDR3 is CASSLSSGGVSDNEQFF. The CDR3 region has the DNA TGTGCCAGCAGCCTTTCCAGCGGGGGGGTCTCGGACAATGAGCAGTTCTTC.

This clonotype was detected many times. The chain couples TRBV7-3 to TRBJ2-2, with D uncertain. Deletions cut 11 bases from V and 3 bases from J, with 22 bases between. The germline V gene encodes CDR1 SGHTA and CDR2 FQGTGA. This CDR3 comprises 16 residues. In DNA form, the CDR3 reads TGTGCCGTGCCGCAGATAGAAGGTGTAGACACCGGGGAGCTGTTTTTT. Translated, it gives CAVPQIEGVDTGELFF.

By share of the sample, this clonotype is medium-sized (0.01 to 0.1%). The chain has TRBV6-5 and TRBJ2-5, with 9 positions matching TRBD2. Looked up from germline, CDR1 is MNHEY and CDR2 is SVGAGI. The V segment lost 6 bases and the J segment 7 bases; nucleotides outside the gene matches: 12. The CDR3 loop spans 15 amino acids. Written as DNA, the CDR3 is TGTGCCAGCAGCCCCCCTGGGCGGGGGGGCCGGACCCAGTACTTC. This gives the protein CASSPPGRGGRTQYF.

This clonotype showed up many times. CDR3 sequence (DNA): TGCAGCGTCGGGGTCTCTGGGGCCAACGTCCTGACTTTC. This gives the protein CSVGVSGANVLTF. The V gene is TRBV29-1, the J gene TRBJ2-6, with D maybe TRBD2 (5 bases). Trimming stripped 6 bases from V and 0 bases from J, with 6 bases between. CDR1 and CDR2 (germline): SQVTM, ANQGSEA. The CDR3 runs to 13 residues.

This clonotype was counted ten times or more. V usage is TRBV20-1 and J usage is TRBJ1-5; D is possibly TRBD1 (5 bases). Looked up from germline, CDR1 is DFQATT and CDR2 is SNEGSKA (reference sequence). V was clipped by 2 bases and J by 4 bases, with 9 bases between them. The CDR3 is made up of 13 amino acids. In nucleotides, the CDR3 is TGCAGTGCTAGACGCGGGGGGAATCAGCCCCAGCATTTT. It is translated as CSARRGGNQPQHF.

This clonotype was detected many times. This chain joins TRBV7-3 and TRBJ2-3; D uncertain. The CDR3 consists of 15 residues. Germline loops: CDR1 SGHTA, CDR2 FQGTGA. V was pared by 2 bases and J by 2 bases, with 11 bases between. CDR3 region: CASSLATTYTDTQYF. The DNA of the CDR3 is TGTGCCAGCAGCTTAGCTACCACATACACAGATACGCAGTATTTT.

This clonotype showed up many times. The CDR3 reads CASSLTGKGSGELFF. The CDR3 bases are TGTGCCAGCAGCTTAACAGGGAAGGGTTCCGGGGAGCTGTTTTTT. V gene TRBV11-3 combines with J gene TRBJ2-2, with D perhaps TRBD1 (6 bases). There are 15 residues in the CDR3. Trimming removed 2 bases at V and 6 bases at J, with 13 bases between. Per the germline V gene, CDR1 is SGHNT and CDR2 is YENEEA.

This clonotype was seen ten or more times. J is TRBJ2-1 and V is TRBV3-1; D is unresolved. The V gene lost 4 bases and the J gene lost 7 bases, with 8 bases spanning the gap. The CDR3 is 12 amino acids. Germline CDR1 and CDR2: LGHDT and YNNKEL (reference sequence). The DNA for the CDR3 is TGTGCCAGCAGCCGCGCGTCGAATGAGCAGTTCTTC. Encoded protein: CASSRASNEQFF.

This clonotype came up many times. The chain couples TRBV7-8 to TRBJ2-1, with D possibly being TRBD1 (6 bases). The CDR3 loop spans 13 amino acids. CDR1 and CDR2 (germline): SGHVS, FQNEAQ. Deletions cut 4 bases from V and 6 bases from J, with 10 bases between. The CDR3 sequence: CASSSDRSNEQFF. The CDR3 nucleotides are TGTGCCAGCAGCTCCGACAGGAGCAATGAGCAGTTCTTC.

This clonotype was detected a few times. The rearrangement joins TRBV30 to TRBJ1-1; D is undetermined. With 7 bases removed from V and 3 bases from J, the gap between germline ends came to 24 bases. Germline V lookup: CDR1 GTSNPN, CDR2 SVGIG (reference sequence). The CDR3 is 16 residues long. CDR3 coding DNA: TGTGCCTACCGAACCACCCGGGCTACTACAGACACTGAAGCTTTCTTT. Encoded protein: CAYRTTRATTDTEAFF.

In its sample, this clonotype is medium-sized. The chain joins TRBV4-3 to TRBJ1-4, with no clear D. Trimming stripped 4 bases from V and 7 bases from J, with 10 bases between. Germline assignment: CDR1 LGHNA and CDR2 YSLEER. The CDR3 runs to 13 residues. This chain's CDR3 is CASSRDLGEKLFF. For the CDR3, the DNA is TGCGCCAGCAGCCGGGATCTTGGTGAAAAACTGTTTTTT.

This clonotype has at least ten counts. This chain joins TRBV12-3 or TRBV12-4 and TRBJ1-4; D remains unclear. The CDR3 runs to 14 residues. V lost 2 bases and J lost 2, with 6 bases in between. CDR3 nucleotide sequence: TGTGCCAGCAGTTTATCCGGGACTAATGAAAAACTGTTTTTT. It is translated as CASSLSGTNEKLFF.

This clonotype has ten or more counts. This chain connects TRBV7-8 to TRBJ2-3; D perhaps matches TRBD2 (5 bases). V lost 5 bases and J 14 bases, leaving 17 bases between the germline ends. This CDR3 is 12 amino acids long. CDR1 and CDR2 from the germline V gene are SGHVS and FQNEAQ. This CDR3 is CASSPDRGPTYF. DNA for the CDR3: TGTGCCAGCAGCCCTGATCGGGGTCCAACGTATTTT.

Ten or more counts support this clonotype. V is TRBV7-9 and J is TRBJ1-6; D unclear. The V gene lost 3 bases and the J gene lost 6 bases, with 6 bases spanning the gap. Germline V gene lookup returns CDR1 SEHNR and CDR2 FQNEAQ (reference sequence). The CDR3 runs 13 residues. The CDR3 region has the DNA TGTGCCAGCAGCTTCAGCCTTAATTCACCCCTCCACTTT. Encoded protein: CASSFSLNSPLHF.

This clonotype has ten or more counts. The J gene is TRBJ2-3, the V gene TRBV24-1, with 7 bases identical to TRBD1. The CDR3 runs 16 residues. Germline loops: CDR1 KGHDR, CDR2 SFDVKD. V lost 3 bases to trimming and J lost 3 bases; unmatched junction nucleotides: 8. The CDR3 is CATSDAGTDKTDTQYF. CDR3 sequence (DNA): TGTGCCACCAGTGATGCCGGGACAGATAAAACAGATACGCAGTATTTT.

This clonotype ranks as medium-sized. This chain joins TRBV6-5 and TRBJ2-7; 13 bases match TRBD2. The CDR3 loop spans 15 amino acids. Germline CDR1 MNHEY, CDR2 SVGAGI. The ends lost 4 bases at V and 5 bases at J; junction bases unmatched: 5. CDR3 bases: TGTGCCAGCAGTTCCGGACTAGCGGGGGCCCACGAGCAGTACTTC. The encoded protein is CASSSGLAGAHEQYF.

The DNA of the CDR3 is TGTGCCAGCAGCTCACGGGGACAGACAACTAATGAAAAACTGTTTTTT. It translates to CASSSRGQTTNEKLFF. This chain uses TRBV5-5 with TRBJ1-4, with 7 bases identical to TRBD1. Germline trimming cut 3 bases from V and 0 bases from J; bases unmatched to any gene: 5. CDR3 length: 16 residues. Germline loops: CDR1 SGHKS, CDR2 YYEKEE (reference sequence).

This clonotype ranks as medium-sized. The chain uses TRBV4-3 and TRBJ2-5; 11 bases map to TRBD1. The CDR3 runs 14 residues. After removal of 3 bases from V and 4 bases from J, the junction contained 1 base not matched to a gene. Germline V CDR1 and CDR2: LGHNA, YSLEER. The CDR3 DNA sequence: TGCGCCAGCAGCCACGGACAGGGGGCAGAGACCCAGTACTTC. Protein sequence: CASSHGQGAETQYF.